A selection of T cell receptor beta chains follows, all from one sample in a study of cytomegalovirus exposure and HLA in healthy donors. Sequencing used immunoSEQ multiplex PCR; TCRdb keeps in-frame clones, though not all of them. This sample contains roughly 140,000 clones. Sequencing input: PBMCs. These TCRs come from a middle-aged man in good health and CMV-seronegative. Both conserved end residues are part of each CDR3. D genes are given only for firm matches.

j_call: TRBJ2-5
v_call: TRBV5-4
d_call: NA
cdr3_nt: TGTGCCAGCAGCTTTGCAGTGCAAGAGACCCAGTACTTC
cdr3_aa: CASSFAVQETQYF

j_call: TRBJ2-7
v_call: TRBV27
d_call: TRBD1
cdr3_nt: TGTGCCAGCAGGCGGACAGGGGGTACCTACGAGCAGTACTTC
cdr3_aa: CASRRTGGTYEQYF

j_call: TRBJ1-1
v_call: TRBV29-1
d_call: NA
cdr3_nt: TGCAGCGCCCGCCCGGGGGGTGTGAACACTGAAGCTTTCTTT
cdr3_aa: CSARPGGVNTEAFF

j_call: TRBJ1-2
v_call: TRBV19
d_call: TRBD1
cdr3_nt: TGTGCCAGTAGTAGAGGGGGCGACGCGCATGGCTACACCTTC
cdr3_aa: CASSRGGDAHGYTF

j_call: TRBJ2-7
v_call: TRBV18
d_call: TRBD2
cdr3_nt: TGTGCCAGCTCACCCCTGAATTTGCGGGGGGTCTACGAGCAGTACTTC
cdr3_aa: CASSPLNLRGVYEQYF

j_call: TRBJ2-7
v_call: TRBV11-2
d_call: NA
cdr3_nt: TGTGCCAGCAGCTCCCAACAGTTCTCCTACGAGCAGTACTTC
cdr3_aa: CASSSQQFSYEQYF

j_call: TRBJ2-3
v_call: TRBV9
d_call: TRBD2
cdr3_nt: TGTGCCAGCAGCGTAGGGGCTAGCGGGGGGGCCCCGGATACGCAGTATTTT
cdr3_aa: CASSVGASGGAPDTQYF

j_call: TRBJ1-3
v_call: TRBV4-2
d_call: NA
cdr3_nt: TGTGCCAGCAGCCGACCCGACAGAGGGGGAGACACCATATATTTT
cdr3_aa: CASSRPDRGGDTIYF

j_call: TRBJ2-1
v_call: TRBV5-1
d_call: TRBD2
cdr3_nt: TGCGCCAGCAGCCCCCGGGGCGGGGGGGACAATGAGCAGTTCTTC
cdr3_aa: CASSPRGGGDNEQFF

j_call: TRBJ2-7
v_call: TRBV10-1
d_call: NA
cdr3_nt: TGCGCCAGCAGTGTGAGCTCCTACGAGCAGTACTTC
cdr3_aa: CASSVSSYEQYF

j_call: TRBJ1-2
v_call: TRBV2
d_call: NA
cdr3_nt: TGTGCCAGCAGGGCCCAGACGGGCTATGGCTACACCTTC
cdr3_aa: CASRAQTGYGYTF

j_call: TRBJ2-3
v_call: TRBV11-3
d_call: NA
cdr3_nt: TGTGCCAGCAGCCCCGGAGGGGATACGCAGTATTTT
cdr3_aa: CASSPGGDTQYF

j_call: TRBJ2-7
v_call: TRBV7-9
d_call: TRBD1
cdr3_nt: TGTGCCAGCAGCCATTTGGCCGGGACAGGGTTCGAGCAGTACTTC
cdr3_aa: CASSHLAGTGFEQYF

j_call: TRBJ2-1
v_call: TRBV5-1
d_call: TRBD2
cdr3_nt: TGCGCCAGCACCGTTCACCCAGCGGGGGCCTACAATGAGCAGTTCTTC
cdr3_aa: CASTVHPAGAYNEQFF

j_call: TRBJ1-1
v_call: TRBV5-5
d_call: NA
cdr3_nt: TGTGCCAGCAGCTGGACTGGTGGGGGGGAAGCTTTCTTT
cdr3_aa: CASSWTGGGEAFF

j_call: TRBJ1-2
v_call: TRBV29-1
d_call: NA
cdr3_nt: TGCAGCGTTTTCCCCAACAGATCCTTC
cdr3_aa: CSVFPNRSF

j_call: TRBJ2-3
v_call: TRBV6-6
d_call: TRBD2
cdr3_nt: TGTGCCAGCAGTTACGACGGCGGGGGGCGGGATACGCAGTATTTT
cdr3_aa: CASSYDGGGRDTQYF

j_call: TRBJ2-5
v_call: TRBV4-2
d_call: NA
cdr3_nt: TGTGCCAGCAGCCAAGATCTCCAGGGTGAGACCCAGTACTTC
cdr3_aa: CASSQDLQGETQYF

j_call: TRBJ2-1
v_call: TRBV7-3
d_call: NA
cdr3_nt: TGTGCCAGCAGCTTAGGGACTTACAATGAGCAGTTCTTC
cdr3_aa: CASSLGTYNEQFF

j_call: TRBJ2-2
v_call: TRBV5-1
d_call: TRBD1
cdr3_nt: TGCGCCAGCAGCCCTGACAGGGTACGCACCGGGGAGCTGTTTTTT
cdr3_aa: CASSPDRVRTGELFF

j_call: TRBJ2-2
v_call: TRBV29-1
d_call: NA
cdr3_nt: TGCAGCGTTGAATCCGGACAAGATTTCGCCGGGGAGCTGTTTTTT
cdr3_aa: CSVESGQDFAGELFF

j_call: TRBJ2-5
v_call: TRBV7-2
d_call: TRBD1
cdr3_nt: TGTGCCAGCAGGCCAAGACTTACAGGGGTGGAGGAGACCCAGTACTTC
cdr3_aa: CASRPRLTGVEETQYF

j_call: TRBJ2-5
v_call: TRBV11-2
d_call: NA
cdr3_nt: TGTGCCAGCAGCTTAGATGGCAACCGAGGGACCCAGTACTTC
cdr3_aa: CASSLDGNRGTQYF

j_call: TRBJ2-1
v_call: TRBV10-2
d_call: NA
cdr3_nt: TGCGCCAGCAGTGAAACCAGCTCCTACAATGAGCAGTTCTTC
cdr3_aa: CASSETSSYNEQFF

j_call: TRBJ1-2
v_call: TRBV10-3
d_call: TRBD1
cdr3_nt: TGTGCCATCAGTGAAAGGGGGGACAGGGCGAGTCGCACCTTC
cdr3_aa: CAISERGDRASRTF

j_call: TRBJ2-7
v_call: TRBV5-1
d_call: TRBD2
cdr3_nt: TGCGCCAGCAGCCTAACTAGCGGGGACTCCGAGCAGTACTTC
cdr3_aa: CASSLTSGDSEQYF

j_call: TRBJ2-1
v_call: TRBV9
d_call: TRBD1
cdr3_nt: TGTGCCAGCAGCTTAGGTGGATACAGGGGGAGAGATGAGCAGTTCTTC
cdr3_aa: CASSLGGYRGRDEQFF

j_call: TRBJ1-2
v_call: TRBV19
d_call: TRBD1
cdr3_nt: TGTGCCAGTAGATCGGACAGGTGGCGAGGTGACACCTTC
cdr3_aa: CASRSDRWRGDTF

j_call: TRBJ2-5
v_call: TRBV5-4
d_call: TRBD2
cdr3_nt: TGTGCCAGCAGCTTGGGTACTAGCGGACACCAAGAGACCCAGTACTTC
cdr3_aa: CASSLGTSGHQETQYF

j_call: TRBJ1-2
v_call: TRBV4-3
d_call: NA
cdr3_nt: TGCGCCAGCAGCCAAGACGGACAGAACTATGGCTACACCTTC
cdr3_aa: CASSQDGQNYGYTF

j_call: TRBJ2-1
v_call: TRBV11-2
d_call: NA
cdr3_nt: TGTGCCAGCAGCTTAGTTCTAGCTGACAACAATGAGCAGTTCTTC
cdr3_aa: CASSLVLADNNEQFF

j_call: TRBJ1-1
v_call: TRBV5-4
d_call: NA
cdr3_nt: TGTGCCAGCAGCACCTTGGGGGCAGCCAGCGCTGAAGCTTTCTTT
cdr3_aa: CASSTLGAASAEAFF

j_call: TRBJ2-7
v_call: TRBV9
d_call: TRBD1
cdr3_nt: TGTGCCAGCAGCGTAGCTACCATAACCGGGACAGGGAGCCACGAGCAGTACTTC
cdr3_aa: CASSVATITGTGSHEQYF

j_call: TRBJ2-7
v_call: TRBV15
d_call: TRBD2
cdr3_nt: TGTGCCACCAGCAGACAACGGGGGGGCGGCGAGCAGTACTTC
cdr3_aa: CATSRQRGGGEQYF

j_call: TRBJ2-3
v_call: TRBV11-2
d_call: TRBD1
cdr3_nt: TGTGCCAGCACCCAGGACAGGGCCACAGATACGCAGTATTTT
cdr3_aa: CASTQDRATDTQYF

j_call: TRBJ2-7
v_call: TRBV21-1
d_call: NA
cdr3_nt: TGTGCCAGCAGCAAAGTCTCTAAGCGGGCAGATCCTTCCTACGAGCAGTACTTC
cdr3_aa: CASSKVSKRADPSYEQYF

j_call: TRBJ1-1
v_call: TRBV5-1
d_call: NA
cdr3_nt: TGTGCCAGCAGCTTGGAAGCCACTGAAGCTTTCTTT
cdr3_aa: CASSLEATEAFF

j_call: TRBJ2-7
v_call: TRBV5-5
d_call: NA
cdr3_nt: TGTGCCAGCAGCTTTACCCGCGACGAGCAGTACTTC
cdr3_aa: CASSFTRDEQYF

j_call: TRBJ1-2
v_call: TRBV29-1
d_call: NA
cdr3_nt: TGCAGCGTTGGGTCATCCGCGCTTGGCTACACCTTC
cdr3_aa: CSVGSSALGYTF

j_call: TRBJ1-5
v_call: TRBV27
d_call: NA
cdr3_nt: TGTGCCAGCGCGGGTGGGGGCAATCAGCCCCAGCATTTT
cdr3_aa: CASAGGGNQPQHF

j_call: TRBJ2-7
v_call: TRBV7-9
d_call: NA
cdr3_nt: TGTGCCAGCAGCTTGAATGGCCGTTCCTACGAGCAGTACTTC
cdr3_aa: CASSLNGRSYEQYF

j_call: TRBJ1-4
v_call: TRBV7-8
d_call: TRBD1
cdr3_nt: TGTGCCAGCAGCTTAGGGGACAGGGGCCCTAATGAAAAACTGTTTTTT
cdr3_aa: CASSLGDRGPNEKLFF

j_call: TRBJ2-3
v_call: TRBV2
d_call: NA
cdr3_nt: TGTGCCAGCAGGAACGACAGGACTAGCACAGATACGCAGTATTTT
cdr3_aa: CASRNDRTSTDTQYF

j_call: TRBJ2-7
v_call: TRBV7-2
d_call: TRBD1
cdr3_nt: TGTGCCAGCAGCTTAGGCCGACAGGGGGGCTACGAGCAGTACTTC
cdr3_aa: CASSLGRQGGYEQYF

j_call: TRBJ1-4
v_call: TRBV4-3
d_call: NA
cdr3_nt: TGCGCCAGCAGCCGGGTCAGGGGTCCAACTAATGAAAAACTGTTTTTT
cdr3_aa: CASSRVRGPTNEKLFF

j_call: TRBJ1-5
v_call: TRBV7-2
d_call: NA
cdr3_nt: TGTGCCAGCAGCTTAAACGTCTATAGCAATCAGCCCCAGCATTTT
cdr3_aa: CASSLNVYSNQPQHF

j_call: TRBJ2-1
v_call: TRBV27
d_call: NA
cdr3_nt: TGTGCCAGCAGTCGTACCACAGGATACAATGAGCAGTTCTTC
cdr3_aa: CASSRTTGYNEQFF

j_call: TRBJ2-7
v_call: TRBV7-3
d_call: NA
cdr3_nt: TGTGCCTGCTCCTTAACGAGGGGAGGCGAGCAGTACTTC
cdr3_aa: CACSLTRGGEQYF